A selection of T cell receptor beta chains follows, all from one sample in a study of blood T cells in healthy people across ages. TCRdb ran MiXCR on the 5' RACE reads and lists one entry per CDR3 protein. The table includes 870,000 or so distinct CDR3 sequences, 29% detected once. The source material was blood. The receptor set was obtained from a woman of 80 years or more in good health. CDR3s include the opening cysteine and the closing phenylalanine or tryptophan. Fields, in order: V gene, CDR3 protein.

V gene: TRBV6-5; CDR3 protein: CASSRGQGHGYTF
V gene: TRBV5-1; CDR3 protein: CAGSLGQGVNQPQHF
V gene: TRBV20-1; CDR3 protein: CSAKTFRGTDTQYF
V gene: TRBV7-2; CDR3 protein: CASSFGQSVNYEQYF
V gene: TRBV4-2; CDR3 protein: CASSHPPGTSGNNEQFF
V gene: TRBV5-1; CDR3 protein: CASKPQPARSYEQYF
V gene: TRBV28; CDR3 protein: CASSGPVGLFF
V gene: TRBV18; CDR3 protein: CASSPQGSYNEQFF
V gene: TRBV6-5; CDR3 protein: CASSPSALVNEQFF
V gene: TRBV5-5; CDR3 protein: CASSAREQLIYGYTF
V gene: TRBV7-6; CDR3 protein: CASGARVDEQYF
V gene: TRBV4-1; CDR3 protein: CASSPPLGGPNYGYTF
V gene: TRBV20-1; CDR3 protein: CSARDPLGASKPQHF
V gene: TRBV5-5; CDR3 protein: CASSPGPMTNYGYTF
V gene: TRBV12-3/TRBV12-4; CDR3 protein: CASSLTGPVTEAFF
V gene: TRBV3-1; CDR3 protein: CASRSTGMKETQYF
V gene: TRBV5-1; CDR3 protein: CASSLQGNNEQYF
V gene: TRBV9; CDR3 protein: CASSVGDRFTDTQYF
V gene: TRBV14; CDR3 protein: CASSSLTGGNTIYF
V gene: TRBV7-9; CDR3 protein: CASSSDIDYGYTF
V gene: TRBV7-2; CDR3 protein: CASSVSTGGRAIYGYTF
V gene: TRBV5-1; CDR3 protein: CASSLEWGTDPQYF
V gene: TRBV3-1; CDR3 protein: CASSLTQGTNSPLHF
V gene: TRBV4-1; CDR3 protein: CASSQATAAKETQYF
V gene: TRBV20-1; CDR3 protein: CSARDAGLAVSYEQYF
V gene: TRBV28; CDR3 protein: CASRGRAREKLFF
V gene: TRBV7-2; CDR3 protein: CASSLVGGTSGGAWETQYF
V gene: TRBV7-2; CDR3 protein: CASSRSSGSYEQYF
V gene: TRBV4-3; CDR3 protein: CASSQELANTGELFF
V gene: TRBV12-3/TRBV12-4; CDR3 protein: CASRWTANQPQHF
V gene: TRBV11-2; CDR3 protein: CASSPSPSRDRGRVRMQGYTF
V gene: TRBV6-2/TRBV6-3; CDR3 protein: CASRPTQGRPSGYTF
V gene: TRBV7-2; CDR3 protein: CASSQRTSADYEQYF
V gene: TRBV12-3/TRBV12-4; CDR3 protein: CASSFGEQADFF
V gene: TRBV5-6; CDR3 protein: CASSSGTGGFGETQYF
V gene: TRBV6-2/TRBV6-3; CDR3 protein: CASRTSPLGGYTF
V gene: TRBV5-1; CDR3 protein: CASSLQGGRDNSPLHF